This T cell receptor beta chain was recovered during a study of long-term antiretroviral therapy in people with HIV. DNA was extracted from roughly 1-10 million thawed cryopreserved PBMC. Assay version v3.0 of immunoSEQ was used, and it was run at survey level. Sequencing used immunoSEQ multiplex PCR; TCRdb keeps in-frame clones, though not all of them. The top ten clones hold approximately 14% of a sample with tens of thousands of clones, approximately 85% of them seen once. The CDR3 is made up of 15 amino acids. The germline V gene encodes CDR1 MNHEY and CDR2 SVGAGI. Trimming removed 6 bases from V and 2 bases from J; junction bases left unmatched: 7.

Sequenced material: unsorted PBMCs, taken 0.3 years after starting antiretroviral therapy. This clonotype was sampled from a man between 18 and 35 years old with HIV. The rearrangement joins TRBV6-5 to TRBJ2-7; 10 bases are shared with TRBD2. Here the CDR3 DNA reads TGTGCCAGCAGCGCTGGACTAGCGGCAACCTACGAGCAGTACTTC. Protein: CASSAGLAATYEQYF.